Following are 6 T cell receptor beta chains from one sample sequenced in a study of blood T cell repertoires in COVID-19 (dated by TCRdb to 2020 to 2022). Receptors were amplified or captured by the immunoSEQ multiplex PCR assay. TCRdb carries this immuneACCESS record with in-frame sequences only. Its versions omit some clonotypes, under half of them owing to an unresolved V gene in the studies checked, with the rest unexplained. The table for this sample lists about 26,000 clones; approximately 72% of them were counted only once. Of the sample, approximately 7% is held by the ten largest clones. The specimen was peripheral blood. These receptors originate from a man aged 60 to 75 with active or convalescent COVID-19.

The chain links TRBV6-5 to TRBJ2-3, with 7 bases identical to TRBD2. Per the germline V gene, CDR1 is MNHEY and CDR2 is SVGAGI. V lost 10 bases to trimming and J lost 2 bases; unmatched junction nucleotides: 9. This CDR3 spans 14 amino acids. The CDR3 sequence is CAIPLARDTDTQYF. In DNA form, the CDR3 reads TGTGCCATCCCACTAGCGCGGGACACAGATACGCAGTATTTT.

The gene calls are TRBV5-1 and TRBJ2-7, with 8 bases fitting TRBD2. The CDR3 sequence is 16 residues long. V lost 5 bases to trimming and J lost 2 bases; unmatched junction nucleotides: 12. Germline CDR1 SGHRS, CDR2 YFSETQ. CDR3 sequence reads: CASREGLAIGPYEQYF. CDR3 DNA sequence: TGCGCCAGCAGAGAAGGACTAGCTATAGGACCCTACGAGCAGTACTTC.

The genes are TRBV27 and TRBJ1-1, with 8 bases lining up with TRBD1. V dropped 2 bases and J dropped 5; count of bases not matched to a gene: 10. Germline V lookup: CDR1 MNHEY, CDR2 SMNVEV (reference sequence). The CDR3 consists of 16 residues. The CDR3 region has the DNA TGTGCCAGCAGTTTAATCTTTGGCAGGGGGCAAACTGAAGCTTTCTTT. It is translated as CASSLIFGRGQTEAFF.

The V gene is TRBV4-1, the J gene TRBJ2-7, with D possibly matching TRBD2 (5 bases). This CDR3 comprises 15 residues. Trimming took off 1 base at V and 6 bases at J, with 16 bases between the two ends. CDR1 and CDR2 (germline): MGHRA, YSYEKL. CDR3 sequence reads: CASSQVTGLSREQYF. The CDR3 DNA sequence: TGCGCCAGCAGCCAAGTGACGGGATTGTCCCGCGAGCAGTACTTC.

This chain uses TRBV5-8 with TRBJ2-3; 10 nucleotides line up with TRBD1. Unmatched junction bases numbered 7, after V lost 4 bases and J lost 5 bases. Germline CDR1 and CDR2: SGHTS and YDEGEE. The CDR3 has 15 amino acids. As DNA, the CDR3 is TGTGCCAGCAGCACGCCTGGACAGGGGGGAGATACGCAGTATTTT. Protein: CASSTPGQGGDTQYF.

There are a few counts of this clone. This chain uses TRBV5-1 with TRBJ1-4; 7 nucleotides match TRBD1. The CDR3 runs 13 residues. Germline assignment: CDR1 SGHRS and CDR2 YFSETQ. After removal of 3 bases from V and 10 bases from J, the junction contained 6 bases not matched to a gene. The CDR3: CASSWDSIGKLFF. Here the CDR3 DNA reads TGCGCCAGCAGCTGGGACAGTATCGGAAAACTGTTTTTT.